The rows below give T cell receptor beta chains drawn from one sample of a study of blood T cell repertoires in COVID-19. Assay: immunoSEQ multiplex PCR; the TCRdb copy retains only in-frame clones and omits some. The sample has 120,000 or so clones, 85% to 90% seen once. The sequencing sample was made of peripheral blood. These receptors originate from a man aged 50 or older with acute or convalescent COVID-19. The CDR3 runs from the conserved cysteine through the conserved F or W. The D gene is left open where the match is weak. Size values are once, few and many counts, or a class for expanded clones, and some rows have none.

v_gene	j_gene	abundance	len	d_gene	CDR3aa	CDR3nt
TRBV12-3/TRBV12-4	TRBJ2-7	.	12	.	CASGRGSYEQYF	TGTGCCAGCGGGCGGGGCTCCTACGAGCAGTACTTC
TRBV5-1	TRBJ2-1	.	17	.	CASTQIRGPSSYNEQFF	TGCGCCAGCACACAAATCAGGGGCCCTAGCTCCTACAATGAGCAGTTCTTC
TRBV30	TRBJ2-3	.	11	.	CAWSGTDTQYF	TGTGCCTGGAGCGGCACAGATACGCAGTATTTT
TRBV30	TRBJ2-7	.	16	TRBD2	CAWSVPGSGRAYEQYF	TGTGCCTGGAGTGTACCGGGTAGCGGGAGGGCCTACGAGCAGTACTTC
TRBV19	TRBJ2-3	.	18	TRBD2	CASSIGSGLAASGDTQYF	TGTGCCAGTAGTATAGGATCGGGACTAGCGGCGTCTGGAGATACGCAGTATTTT
TRBV7-2	TRBJ1-1	.	16	TRBD1	CASISRDSKLHTEAFF	TGTGCCAGCATCTCCCGGGACAGCAAATTGCACACTGAAGCTTTCTTT
TRBV6-5	TRBJ1-6	.	13	.	CASRGRGGSPLHF	TGTGCCAGCCGAGGCAGGGGCGGTTCACCCCTCCACTTT
TRBV11-2	TRBJ1-2	.	13	.	CASSFRPGYGYTF	TGTGCCAGCAGCTTCCGGCCAGGGTATGGCTACACCTTC
TRBV7-8	TRBJ2-7	.	14	TRBD1	CASSPGTGIGEQYF	TGTGCCAGCAGCCCCGGGACAGGGATCGGCGAGCAGTACTTC
TRBV6-5	TRBJ2-7	.	13	.	CASRAGPSYEQYF	TGTGCCAGCAGAGCGGGTCCTTCCTACGAGCAGTACTTC
TRBV5-8	TRBJ2-7	.	13	.	CASSLGPGNEQYF	TGTGCCAGCAGCCTCGGGCCCGGGAACGAGCAGTACTTC
TRBV14	TRBJ2-3	.	16	.	CASSQDLGVAADTQYF	TGTGCCAGCAGCCAAGATCTCGGGGTAGCGGCAGATACGCAGTATTTT
TRBV4-1	TRBJ1-4	.	16	TRBD1	CASSQLRQGLTEKLFF	TGCGCCAGCAGCCAATTAAGACAGGGGCTCACCGAAAAACTGTTTTTT
TRBV7-9	TRBJ1-3	.	13	.	CASSLNTGNTIYF	TGTGCCAGCAGCCTTAATACTGGAAACACCATATATTTT
TRBV6-2/TRBV6-3	TRBJ2-1	.	15	TRBD2	CASSIGTSGHNEQFF	TGTGCCAGCAGTATCGGGACTAGCGGGCACAATGAGCAGTTCTTC
TRBV4-1	TRBJ1-3	.	18	.	CASSRRRETTNSGNTIYF	TGCGCCAGCAGCCGGCGACGTGAGACAACCAACTCTGGAAACACCATATATTTT
TRBV5-5	TRBJ2-1	.	13	.	CASSFTGSYEQFF	TGTGCCAGCAGCTTCACAGGGTCCTATGAGCAGTTCTTC
TRBV9	TRBJ2-7	.	13	.	CASSVGGSYEQYF	TGTGCCAGCAGCGTAGGAGGCAGCTACGAGCAGTACTTC
TRBV30	TRBJ2-7	.	14	TRBD2	CAWSGTSYTYEQYF	TGTGCCTGGAGTGGGACTAGCTACACCTACGAGCAGTACTTC
TRBV4-1	TRBJ2-1	.	16	.	CASSQDSSGNYNEQFF	TGCGCCAGCAGCCAAGATTCCAGCGGAAACTACAATGAGCAGTTCTTC
TRBV5-6	TRBJ2-7	.	16	TRBD1	CASRDRTALPPYEQYF	TGTGCCAGCAGGGACAGGACGGCCTTACCGCCCTACGAGCAGTACTTC
TRBV4-1	TRBJ2-2	once	17	.	CASSRELRGGGTGELFF	TGCGCCAGCAGCCGAGAGCTTAGAGGGGGGGGCACCGGGGAGCTGTTTTTT